This TCR beta chain was sequenced for a study of shared clonotypes between healthy human individuals. The study, taken as a whole, reports: Generation probabilities were higher for clonotypes shared across all four sorted-subset donors than for unshared ones.

Germline V CDR1 and CDR2: SNHLY, FYNNEI. V shed 6 bases and J 7 bases; nucleotides not matched to a gene: 6. The CDR3 totals 14 residues. The repertoire was sequenced with immunoSEQ multiplex PCR; TCRdb's copy has only in-frame clones and lacks some. Of roughly 2.6 million clones in the sample, approximately 94% were seen once. With regard to this clone: What it binds is not known.

This receptor was taken from a man aged 18-30 years in good health. This chain links TRBV2 with TRBJ2-1, with 10 positions matching TRBD2. Sequencing was performed on naive CD4+ T cells sorted from blood. The subset was: CD45RA+ positively selected. CDR3 in DNA: TGTGCCAGCAGCCAGCGGGAGGGCAGGAATGAGCAGTTCTTC. This encodes CASSQREGRNEQFF.